Shown below are 18 T cell receptor beta chains from a single sample sequenced in a study of beta chain features in type 1 diabetes. The authors reverse transcribed all of the isolated RNA, so sequencing captured expressed TCRB transcripts. Generated by immunoSEQ multiplex PCR, the TCRdb table keeps only in-frame clones and is missing some. The table shows 900,000 or so clones, with roughly 16% occurring only once. What was sequenced was naive CD4+ T cells from blood. The receptor source for this set is a woman under 30 in good health.

There are a few counts of this clone. Other DNA sequences in the sample encode the same CDR3. The J gene is TRBJ2-1, the V gene TRBV5-1, with D unresolved. Germline values: CDR1 SGHRS, CDR2 YFSETQ. The CDR3 has 14 amino acids. Trimming removed 0 bases at V and 2 bases at J, with 6 bases between. CDR3 sequence reads: CASSLGQTYNEQFF. The CDR3 nucleotides are TGCGCCAGCAGCTTGGGGCAGACCTACAATGAGCAGTTCTTC.

A few counts support this clone. The chain links TRBV7-9 to TRBJ1-2; TRBD1 matches at 7 bases. V shed 5 bases and J 4 bases; nucleotides not matched to a gene: 7. There are 14 residues in the CDR3. The germline gives CDR1 SEHNR, CDR2 FQNEAQ (reference sequence). CDR3 nucleotides: TGTGCCAGCAGCGCAACAGGGGCTGGCTATGGCTACACCTTC. As protein: CASSATGAGYGYTF.

V and J are TRBV2 and TRBJ1-1; 7 bases agree with TRBD1. Germline assignment: CDR1 SNHLY and CDR2 FYNNEI. Trimming cost V 6 bases and J 4 bases; bases outside gene matches: 8. The CDR3 totals 14 residues. CDR3 sequence reads: CASRLQGRSTEAFF. In DNA form, the CDR3 reads TGTGCCAGCAGACTACAGGGGCGAAGCACTGAAGCTTTCTTT.

CDR3 coding DNA: TGTGCCAGCAGTTATAAGGGGAGAGGCTCGTACGAGCAGTACTTC. Translation: CASSYKGRGSYEQYF. This chain connects TRBV28 to TRBJ2-7; either TRBD1 or TRBD2 may supply D (5 bases each). Per germline, CDR1 MDHEN and CDR2 SYDVKM. This CDR3 is built from 15 residues. V was cut by 4 bases and J by 4 bases, with 17 bases left in between.

The chain employs TRBV6-5 and TRBJ2-7; 9 nucleotides align to TRBD2. The germline V gene has CDR1 MNHEY and CDR2 SVGAGI. The V segment lost 6 bases and the J segment 5 bases; nucleotides outside the gene matches: 8. The CDR3 covers 14 residues. The CDR3 coding sequence is TGTGCCAGCAGCCAGGGACTAGCTTTCCACGAGCAGTACTTC. As protein: CASSQGLAFHEQYF.

A few counts support this clone. The CDR3 reads CATSRDFGDQPQHF. CDR3 coding DNA: TGTGCCACCAGCAGGGATTTTGGGGATCAGCCCCAGCATTTT. V and J are TRBV15 and TRBJ1-5; D uncertain. CDR1 is LNHNV, CDR2 YYDKDF, per germline (reference sequence). The V end lost 3 bases, the J end lost 5 bases, and 11 bases lay between the germline ends. This CDR3 spans 14 amino acids.

The rearrangement uses TRBV18 and TRBJ2-1; D gene uncertain. Per the germline V gene, CDR1 is KGHSH and CDR2 is LQKENI. Deletions cut 2 bases from V and 4 bases from J, with 6 bases between. The CDR3 contains 13 residues. CDR3 amino acids: CASSPALYNEQFF. The CDR3 DNA follows: TGTGCCAGCTCACCAGCATTATACAATGAGCAGTTCTTC. Filled out from reference TRBV18 and TRBJ2-1, the complete variable domain reads NAGVMQNPRHLVRRRGQEARLRCSPMKGHSHVYWYRQLPEEGLKFMVYLQKENIIDESGMPKERFSAEFPKEGPSILRIQQVVRGDSAAYFCASSPALYNEQFFGPGTRLTVL.

The gene calls are TRBV7-3 and TRBJ2-3; tentatively, D is TRBD2 (6 bases). Trimming left V 4 bases short and J 4 bases short, with 12 bases between. The germline CDR1 and CDR2 sequences are SGHTA and FQGTGA. CDR3 length: 14 residues. CDR3 sequence (DNA): TGTGCCAGCAGCTATGGGACTGATCCAGATACGCAGTATTTT. Translating it yields CASSYGTDPDTQYF.

This chain joins TRBV28 and TRBJ2-7; 9 bases line up with TRBD2. Looked up from germline, CDR1 is MDHEN and CDR2 is SYDVKM. The CDR3 has 13 amino acids. J lost 5 bases, V lost 5 bases, and 4 bases had no gene match. The CDR3 spells CASSPSGIHEQYF. CDR3 nucleotide sequence: TGTGCCAGCAGTCCTAGCGGGATCCACGAGCAGTACTTC.

The chain combines TRBV4-2 with TRBJ2-1; D is unresolved. The CDR3 has 13 amino acids. Trimming took off 0 bases at V and 7 bases at J, with 7 bases between the two ends. Looked up from germline, CDR1 is LGHNA and CDR2 is YNFKEQ. The CDR3 nucleotides read TGTGCCAGCAGCCAAGATGTGAAGAATGAGCAGTTCTTC. Translated: CASSQDVKNEQFF.

This chain connects TRBV5-1 to TRBJ2-3; D may match TRBD1 or TRBD2 (5 bases each). The CDR3 is made up of 15 amino acids. V was cut by 4 bases and J by 7 bases, with 19 bases left in between. Germline CDR1 SGHRS, CDR2 YFSETQ. This chain's CDR3 is CASSMARDPANTQYF. CDR3 DNA sequence: TGCGCCAGCAGCATGGCCAGGGACCCGGCGAATACGCAGTATTTT.

This chain uses TRBV5-1 with TRBJ2-5; possibly TRBD1 for D (5 bases). TRBJ2-7 matches the DNA end more closely, so the J call is doubtful. CDR3 length: 15 amino acids. Germline V CDR1 and CDR2: SGHRS, YFSETQ. The CDR3 nucleotides are TGCGCCAGCAGCTCACAGGCCTCCCGCATCTACGAGCAGTACTTC. Translation gives CASSSQASRIYEQYF.

This clone was seen only a few times. The chain is built from TRBV9 and TRBJ2-7; the D is unclear. Germline V gives CDR1 SGDLS, CDR2 YYNGEE. This CDR3 has 11 residues. Trimming took 4 bases from V and 5 from J, leaving 7 bases between them. The CDR3: CASSLGDEQYF. CDR3 in DNA: TGTGCCAGCAGCTTGGGCGACGAGCAGTACTTC.

This chain joins TRBV5-5 and TRBJ2-2, with TRBD1 matching over 7 bases. The germline gives CDR1 SGHKS, CDR2 YYEKEE (reference sequence). The CDR3 runs 16 residues. The junction had 8 bases not matched to a gene; V was cut back by 6 bases and J by 0 bases. The CDR3 bases are TGTGCCAGCACCGAAACAGGGGCACCGAACACCGGGGAGCTGTTTTTT. Protein product: CASTETGAPNTGELFF.

J is TRBJ2-3 and V is TRBV11-2; D is possibly TRBD1 or TRBD2 (6 bases each). The length of the CDR3 is 14 residues. Germline lookup yields CDR1 SGHAT and CDR2 FQNNGV. Trimming stripped 5 bases from V and 4 bases from J, with 13 bases between. DNA of the CDR3: TGTGCCAGCAGCCATACAAGGGGGGCAGATACGCAGTATTTT. Translated: CASSHTRGADTQYF.

Concerning this clone: Other DNA sequences within the sample encode an identical CDR3. This chain joins TRBV7-9 and TRBJ2-2; no clear D gene. There are 11 residues in the CDR3. Germline lookup yields CDR1 SEHNR and CDR2 FQNEAQ (reference sequence). Trimming left V 6 bases short and J 7 bases short, with 6 bases between. DNA for the CDR3: TGTGCCAGCAGTTCCGTCGGGGAGCTGTTTTTT. As protein: CASSSVGELFF.

The V call is TRBV13, the J call TRBJ2-5, with D maybe TRBD1 (5 bases). The CDR3 is 14 amino acids. Germline V CDR1 and CDR2: PRHDT, FYEKMQ (reference sequence). V was cut by 5 bases and J by 1 base, with 11 bases left in between. The CDR3 reads CASSTPQGQETQYF. In DNA form, the CDR3 reads TGTGCCAGCAGCACTCCCCAGGGCCAAGAGACCCAGTACTTC.

The rearrangement joins TRBV7-2 to TRBJ1-5; D gene unclear. Trimming shortened V by 1 base and J by 4 bases, and 11 bases separated the two germline ends. This CDR3 region has 15 residues. Germline lookup yields CDR1 SGHTA and CDR2 FQGNSA. The CDR3 protein is CASSLGGQLNQPQHF. The CDR3 DNA sequence: TGTGCCAGCAGCTTAGGGGGTCAGCTAAATCAGCCCCAGCATTTT.